This T cell receptor beta chain is from a study of blood T cell repertoires in COVID-19. About the research overall: Sources were T cells, B-cell-depleted T cells, or PBMCs; the material itself was cDNA or gDNA.

V shed 1 base and J shed 14 bases, with 6 bases lying between them. CDR1 and CDR2 from the germline V gene are LGHDT and YNNKEL (reference sequence). This CDR3 spans 11 amino acids. TCRdb keeps only in-frame clones here, not all; method: immunoSEQ multiplex PCR. Found here are a few hundred thousand clones, 88% of them singletons; the top ten hold 0.65% to 0.95%. This chain connects TRBV3-1 (or the pseudogene TRBV3-2) to TRBJ1-6, with no clear D. What was sequenced was peripheral blood. The origin of this receptor is a woman in her 30s with acute or convalescent COVID-19. This chain's CDR3 is CASSQVGALHF. In DNA, the CDR3 is TGTGCCAGCAGCCAAGTAGGAGCCCTCCACTTT.